A single sample gave rise to the 14 T cell receptor beta chains below, sequenced in a study of T cells in Graves' hyperthyroidism and ophthalmopathy. RNA transcripts were the template for amplifying TCR beta CDR3 regions. HTBI primers were employed in a first-round RT-PCR of the TCR CDR3. TCRdb re-analysed the multiplex PCR reads in MiXCR, keeping a single row per CDR3 protein. The data show about 300,000 distinct CDR3 sequences, around a fifth seen once. Specimen: blood. The receptors originated from a man aged 50 to 60 with Graves' ophthalmopathy.

This clonotype was counted ten times or more. This chain joins TRBV11-2 and TRBJ2-7; 7 bases fit TRBD2. CDR1 and CDR2 from the germline V gene are SGHAT and FQNNGV. V trimming: 0 bases; J trimming: 2 bases; junction bases outside the gene matches: 4. The CDR3 is made up of 15 amino acids. CDR3 residues: CASSLEIGLAYEQYF. CDR3 nucleotides: TGTGCCAGCAGCTTAGAAATTGGACTAGCCTACGAGCAGTACTTC.

This clonotype was counted a few times. V and J are TRBV10-3 and TRBJ2-3; D is possibly TRBD1 (5 bases). Germline V gives CDR1 ENHRY, CDR2 SYGVKD. Trimming stripped 4 bases from V and 0 bases from J, with 11 bases between. This CDR3 region has 15 residues. CDR3 nucleotide sequence: TGTGCCATCAGTGTGGGGCGTTCTAGCACAGATACGCAGTATTTT. Protein: CAISVGRSSTDTQYF.

This clonotype was seen more than once but under ten times. The chain links TRBV20-1 to TRBJ2-1; TRBD2 aligns across 9 bases. This CDR3 comprises 15 residues. Germline V gene sequence: CDR1 DFQATT, CDR2 SNEGSKA (reference sequence). The V and J ends lost 6 bases and 11 bases, in that order; junction bases with no gene match: 17. CDR3 nucleotide sequence: TGCAGTGCCACCGAGGGGGCGGGAGGGCCTCTCCAGCAGTTCTTC. It yields the protein CSATEGAGGPLQQFF.

The chain uses TRBV7-2 and TRBJ2-7; TRBD1 matches 7 bases. CDR3 length: 14 residues. Germline loops: CDR1 SGHTA, CDR2 FQGNSA. The V gene end was trimmed by 6 bases and the J gene end by 6 bases; junction bases not matched to a gene: 11. The CDR3 sequence is CASSFSTGPGEQYF. Written as DNA, the CDR3 is TGTGCCAGCAGTTTTTCGACAGGGCCGGGCGAGCAGTACTTC.

In its sample, this clonotype was seen a few times. This chain links TRBV5-1 with TRBJ1-1; unclear D gene. Germline V gene sequence: CDR1 SGHRS, CDR2 YFSETQ. Trimming cost V 3 bases and J 2 bases, with 11 bases left between them. CDR3 length: 14 residues. The CDR3 spells CASSWALENTEAFF. The CDR3 coding sequence is TGCGCCAGCAGCTGGGCATTAGAAAACACTGAAGCTTTCTTT.

In this sample, this clonotype turned up many times. The chain combines TRBV5-1 with TRBJ2-1; 9 nucleotides line up with TRBD2. This CDR3 is built from 15 residues. V lost 4 bases, J lost 3 bases, and 5 bases stayed unmatched. The germline CDR1 and CDR2 sequences are SGHRS and YFSETQ. The CDR3 coding sequence is TGCGCCAGCAGCACAGTAGCGGGGGACTACAATGAGCAGTTCTTC. Its translation: CASSTVAGDYNEQFF.

The chain carries TRBV7-9 and TRBJ2-3; TRBD1 agrees at 10 bases. V lost 5 bases and J lost 2; bases outside the gene matches: 10. The CDR3 is 17 amino acids. CDR1 and CDR2 (germline): SEHNR, FQNEAQ (reference sequence). The CDR3 DNA reads TGTGCCAGCAGCCAAACCACGGGGACAGGGGTCACAGATACGCAGTATTTT. The encoded protein is CASSQTTGTGVTDTQYF.

The chain is built from TRBV2 and TRBJ2-2, with D possibly being TRBD1 (6 bases). The germline V and J ends were trimmed by 7 bases and 6 bases, with 12 bases remaining between them. The CDR3 is 13 residues long. Germline values: CDR1 SNHLY, CDR2 FYNNEI. The CDR3 sequence: CASKTGPSGELFF. The CDR3 DNA reads TGTGCCAGCAAAACAGGGCCCTCCGGGGAGCTGTTTTTT.

This rearrangement joins TRBV6-1 to TRBJ1-2, with 7 bases fitting TRBD1. Trimming took 6 bases from V and 8 from J; bases not matched to a gene: 9. Germline CDR1 MNHNS, CDR2 SASEGT. The CDR3 covers 13 residues. The CDR3, as DNA: TGTGCCAGCAGACCGGGACAGTCGAAGGGCTACACCTTC. Translation gives CASRPGQSKGYTF.

This clonotype has at least ten counts. The chain joins TRBV24-1 to TRBJ2-1; 7 bases are a match to TRBD2. Trimming cost V 6 bases and J 6 bases; bases outside gene matches: 7. CDR3 size: 14 residues. Germline values: CDR1 KGHDR, CDR2 SFDVKD. The chain's CDR3 is CATSTQRGANEQFF. The CDR3, as DNA: TGTGCCACCAGTACCCAGCGGGGAGCCAATGAGCAGTTCTTC.

This chain links TRBV10-2 with TRBJ2-2; a weak D match, TRBD1 (6 bases). Germline loops: CDR1 WSHSY, CDR2 SAAADI. This CDR3 has 14 amino acids. Trimming removed 8 bases from V and 4 bases from J, with 14 bases in between. CDR3 sequence: CASSGTTFTGELFF. CDR3 sequence (DNA): TGCGCCAGCTCCGGGACAACTTTCACCGGGGAGCTGTTTTTT.

The V and J genes are TRBV6-1 and TRBJ1-5; no clear D gene. Trimming took 6 bases from V and 5 from J, leaving 20 bases between them. The CDR3 extends over 16 amino acids. Germline values: CDR1 MNHNS, CDR2 SASEGT. CDR3 loop: CASSLPRGSYYQPQHF. The CDR3 DNA follows: TGTGCCAGCAGCCTCCCCCGAGGCAGCTACTATCAGCCCCAGCATTTT.

This clonotype came up a few times. This chain uses TRBV12-3 or TRBV12-4 with TRBJ2-7, with TRBD1 identical over 7 bases. Trimming took 6 bases from V and 3 from J; bases not matched to a gene: 8. The CDR3 is made up of 14 amino acids. CDR3 amino acids: CASRGTARSYEQYF. DNA of the CDR3: TGTGCCAGCAGGGGGACAGCTAGAAGCTACGAGCAGTACTTC.

This clonotype was picked up many times. The chain recombines TRBV5-6 with TRBJ2-5; D call uncertain. There are 13 residues in the CDR3. Germline assignment: CDR1 SGHDT and CDR2 YYEEEE. V lost 1 base and J 5 bases, leaving 9 bases between the germline ends. The CDR3 here is CASSLRNGETQYF. The CDR3 nucleotides read TGTGCCAGCAGCTTGCGTAACGGGGAGACCCAGTACTTC.